This T cell receptor beta chain was retrieved from a study of blood T cells in healthy people across ages. Study findings and constraints: Age advanced and TCR beta diversity per million T cells fell, roughly linearly.

The CDR3 consists of 14 residues. V lost 0 bases to trimming and J lost 6 bases, with 11 bases between them. In germline, CDR1 is SGHRS, CDR2 YFSETQ. It was around 9 milliliters of peripheral blood that were drawn from each donor. With regard to this clonotype: No antigen is known for it.

Primers used in a second PCR of about 7 to 12 cycles were a sample-barcoded 5' primer and a J-beta primer mix. TCRdb fed the 5' RACE reads into MiXCR, producing one record per CDR3 protein. There are hundreds of thousands of distinct CDR3 sequences in the sample; roughly 21% occur only once, and roughly 3.6% lies in the top ten. The V and J genes are TRBV5-1 and TRBJ2-3; D might be TRBD2 (6 bases). This receptor was taken from a man between 65 and 85 years old in good health. Material for sequencing was blood. The DNA of the CDR3 is TGCGCCAGCAGCTTGGAGGGAGGACTGGATACGCAGTATTTT. It is translated as CASSLEGGLDTQYF.